This T cell receptor beta chain was identified during a study of blood T cell repertoires in COVID-19. Looking at the study overall: T cells, B-cell-depleted T cells, or PBMCs supplied cDNA or gDNA.

CDR1 is SGHRS and CDR2 is YFSETQ in the germline V gene. The CDR3 covers 16 residues. V dropped 2 bases and J dropped 0; count of bases not matched to a gene: 5. Produced via immunoSEQ multiplex PCR; TCRdb's table is partial and in-frame only. Of over 90,000 clones listed, roughly 87% are singletons. The sequenced sample was peripheral blood. The chain carries TRBV5-1 and TRBJ2-7, with TRBD2 identical over 10 bases. This receptor was identified in a man aged 45-60 years with active COVID-19. This CDR3 reads CASSLSLAGPSYEQYF. Here the CDR3 DNA reads TGCGCCAGCAGCTTATCACTAGCGGGGCCCTCCTACGAGCAGTACTTC.